This TCR beta chain is drawn from a study of T-cell memory formation after mild COVID-19. Each CDR3 protein gets one entry after TCRdb re-called the 5' RACE reads with MiXCR. The sample has 450,000 to 650,000 distinct CDR3 sequences, roughly a fifth seen once. The V gene's germline CDR1 is SGDLS and CDR2 YYNGEE. This CDR3 contains 14 residues. V was pared by 3 bases and J by 12 bases, with 19 bases between. This TCR derives from an adult woman who had mild COVID-19 (a few samples of this study predate the infection). Cell type and time point are not known. The chain carries TRBV9 and TRBJ2-1; TRBD1 might be the D (8 bases). Sequencing was performed on PBMCs or a T cell subset sorted from them (not recorded which). The DNA for the CDR3 is TGTGCCAGCAGCGCCGACCCGACAGGGGAGGGGCAGTTCTTC. Encoded protein: CASSADPTGEGQFF.